Detailed here is one T cell receptor beta chain. Its matching antigen is unknown. TCRdb keeps only in-frame clones here, not all; method: immunoSEQ multiplex PCR. The sample yields about 48,000 clones, about nine tenths seen once. The data derive from a study of OX40 agonist ivuxolimab in advanced cancers. Study at large: Earlier treatment with anti-PD-1, anti-PD-L1 or anti-CTLA-4 was permitted, and 30% to 40% had received some.

General study points: More expanded clones were found, on average, in CD8+ than in CD4+ T cells. No determination was made of the antigen specificity of the expanded peripheral T cells.

Germline V gene sequence: CDR1 LNHDA, CDR2 SQIVND (reference sequence). CDR3 length: 15 amino acids. The V end lost 5 bases, the J end lost 4 bases, and 17 bases lay between the germline ends. The V call is TRBV19, the J call TRBJ2-5; D may match TRBD1 or TRBD2 (6 bases each). This specimen consisted of CD4+ or CD8+ T cells sorted from blood, obtained in a trial of the OX40 agonist ivuxolimab. The receptor was isolated from an adult with an advanced solid tumor such as melanoma, head and neck, liver or kidney cancer. This chain's CDR3 is CASSPLGGYGETQYF. The CDR3 nucleotides read TGTGCCAGTAGTCCCCTCGGGGGCTACGGAGAGACCCAGTACTTC.